This record covers a single TCR beta chain. This sample was taken from a study of blood T cell repertoires in COVID-19. Overall study context: The United States, Italy and Spain were the sources of the acute and convalescent COVID-19 samples.

This CDR3 region has 14 residues. CDR1 and CDR2 from the germline V gene are MNHEY and SVGAGI. V was clipped by 7 bases and J by 8 bases; unmatched bases: 5. Measured with immunoSEQ multiplex PCR; TCRdb has only the in-frame clones, and not every one. Of about 120,000 clones in the sample, 80% to 90% were seen once. The chain links TRBV6-5 to TRBJ1-6, with 10 bases aligning to TRBD1. This sequence was found in a woman between 45 and 60 years old with acute or convalescent COVID-19. The specimen sequenced was peripheral blood. This CDR3 reads CASTPGQGYSPLHF. The CDR3 DNA reads TGTGCCAGCACCCCGGGACAGGGGTATTCACCCCTCCACTTT.